The 9 T cell receptor beta chains presented below share a single source sample, sequenced in a study of response to subunit inactivated influenza vaccine. Each CDR3 protein is one row after TCRdb ran MiXCR on the RT-PCR reads. In the table there are about 480,000 distinct CDR3 sequences, 11% of which are singletons. The starting material was PBMCs from blood, obtained about 40 days after vaccination. Source of these receptors: a man aged 50 to 60 who received an inactivated influenza vaccine.

The chain joins TRBV7-9 to TRBJ2-7; a possible D gene is TRBD2 (6 bases). Germline V CDR1 and CDR2: SEHNR, FQNEAQ (reference sequence). V dropped 5 bases and J dropped 4 bases, with 15 bases sitting between them. The CDR3 loop spans 14 amino acids. The CDR3 DNA is TGTGCCAGCAGCCCCGGGACTCCCGGGTACGAGCAGTACTTC. This encodes CASSPGTPGYEQYF.

The rearrangement uses TRBV20-1 and TRBJ1-2; 7 bases are shared with TRBD1. The ends lost 2 bases at V and 8 bases at J; junction bases unmatched: 11. Germline assignment: CDR1 DFQATT and CDR2 SNEGSKA (reference sequence). This CDR3 has 14 amino acids. CDR3 nucleotides: TGCAGTGCTAGACCGAGACAGGGAATGGGCGGCTACACCTTC. Translation gives CSARPRQGMGGYTF.

This clonotype was found many times. This chain joins TRBV14 and TRBJ2-7, with 7 bases identical to TRBD1. There are 14 residues in the CDR3. Trimming cost V 4 bases and J 3 bases; bases outside gene matches: 6. Looked up from germline, CDR1 is SGHDN and CDR2 is FVKESK. The CDR3 here is CASSPGTVDYEQYF. DNA of the CDR3: TGTGCCAGCAGCCCAGGGACAGTGGACTACGAGCAGTACTTC. Filled out from reference TRBV14 and TRBJ2-7, the complete variable domain reads EAGVTQFPSHSVIEKGQTVTLRCDPISGHDNLYWYRRVMGKEIKFLLHFVKESKQDESGMPNNRFLAERTGGTYSTLKVQPAELEDSGVYFCASSPGTVDYEQYFGPGTRLTVT.

This clonotype was seen a few times. The chain has TRBV28 and TRBJ1-1, with D unresolved. Germline values: CDR1 MDHEN, CDR2 SYDVKM. The CDR3 is 12 amino acids. V shed 10 bases and J shed 2 bases, with 11 bases lying between them. The CDR3 is CAISTANTEAFF. The CDR3 nucleotides are TGTGCCATTTCGACGGCTAACACTGAAGCTTTCTTT.

This clonotype has a handful of counts. The chain employs TRBV20-1 and TRBJ2-6, with D maybe TRBD2 (6 bases). CDR3 size: 17 residues. Germline CDR1 DFQATT, CDR2 SNEGSKA (reference sequence). The V gene lost 0 bases and the J gene lost 0 bases, with 12 bases spanning the gap. CDR3 sequence: CSARDGGVLSGANVLTF. The CDR3, as DNA: TGCAGTGCTAGAGATGGAGGGGTTCTCTCTGGGGCCAACGTCCTGACTTTC.

V is TRBV20-1 and J is TRBJ2-1, with 7 positions matching TRBD2. J lost 9 bases, V lost 5 bases, and 19 bases had no gene match. The CDR3 runs to 16 residues. CDR1 DFQATT and CDR2 SNEGSKA come from the germline V gene (reference sequence). The DNA of the CDR3 is TGCAGTGCTTCTTGGGGGGGTGGGGCAGGGTATCGTGAGCAGTTCTTC. As protein: CSASWGGGAGYREQFF.

This chain uses TRBV5-1 with TRBJ2-2, with 7 positions matching TRBD2. Germline V gene sequence: CDR1 SGHRS, CDR2 YFSETQ. Unmatched junction bases numbered 5, after V lost 0 bases and J lost 3 bases. This CDR3 is 16 amino acids long. This CDR3 is CASSLASSGHTGELFF. DNA of the CDR3: TGCGCCAGCAGCTTGGCCTCTAGCGGACACACCGGGGAGCTGTTTTTT.

This clonotype was found many times. This chain joins TRBV27 and TRBJ2-3; possible D gene TRBD2, 7 bases. With 5 bases removed from V and 1 base from J, the gap between germline ends came to 16 bases. CDR3 size: 16 residues. From germline, CDR1 is MNHEY and CDR2 SMNVEV (reference sequence). Here the CDR3 reads CASSPVTGRGTDTQYF. In nucleotides, the CDR3 is TGTGCCAGCAGTCCGGTTACAGGGAGGGGCACAGATACGCAGTATTTT.

A few counts support this clonotype. This chain connects TRBV11-2 to TRBJ2-3; possibly TRBD1 or TRBD2 for D (6 bases each). CDR1 and CDR2 from the germline V gene are SGHAT and FQNNGV. The CDR3 runs to 16 residues. Trimming took 1 base from V and 1 from J, leaving 12 bases between them. CDR3 sequence reads: CASSLGGASRTDTQYF. The DNA for the CDR3 is TGTGCCAGCAGCTTAGGGGGGGCGTCACGCACAGATACGCAGTATTTT.